The T cell receptor (beta chain) described here comes from a study of early T cells in non-severe SARS-CoV-2 infection. V was clipped by 1 base and J by 6 bases; unmatched bases: 6. The V gene's germline CDR1 is MGHRA and CDR2 YSYEKL. This CDR3 contains 16 residues. Individual cDNA molecules carried attached unique molecular identifiers. TCRdb reprocessed the 5' RACE reads with MiXCR, giving one entry per CDR3 protein. The sample gives 50,000 or so distinct CDR3 sequences, around 11% of which show up once; 7.5% to 9.5% is in the top ten. This receptor was identified in an adult who was a healthcare worker with PCR-confirmed SARS-CoV-2 infection or an uninfected control (not recorded which). The chain employs TRBV4-1 and TRBJ2-2, with 9 bases identical to TRBD2. Sequencing was carried out using whole blood. The CDR3 bases are TGCGCCAGCAGCCAAGTTAGCGGGAGACCCGCCGGGGAGCTGTTTTTT. It codes for CASSQVSGRPAGELFF.